This TCR beta chain was obtained from a study of a mutant IDH1 vaccine in newly diagnosed glioma. Across the whole study: Eight vaccine injections were given to patients in weeks 1, 3, 5, 7, 11, 15, 19 and 23. Beginning 4-6 weeks after radiotherapy alone, or with temozolomide cycles, vaccination took place. The treated population exhibited a male proportion of around 62%, a female proportion of about 38%, and a mean age of around 40 years.

Worth noting for this clone: Antigen: not known.

The time point: week 5, during vaccination. All doses held 300 ug of mutant IDH1 20-mer peptide, with topical imiquimod. Donors harbored newly found WHO grade 3 or 4 IDH1-mutant, ATRX-lost astrocytomas. CDR1 is KGHSH and CDR2 is LQKENI in the germline V gene. CDR3 length equals 14 residues. The V end lost 1 base, the J end lost 5 bases, and 11 bases lay between the germline ends. Profiling relied on immunoSEQ multiplex PCR, and the TCRdb table lists in-frame clones only, not all of them. The sample yields under 95,000 clones, around 90% seen once. The source of this sequence is a woman between 45 and 65 years old with glioma. This chain connects TRBV18 to TRBJ2-5; D gene uncertain. The sample in question was PBMCs, obtained from a glioma patient whose treatment included an IDH1 peptide vaccine. CDR3 bases: TGTGCCAGCTCACCACAGGCAGGTGGGGAGACCCAGTACTTC. Translating it yields CASSPQAGGETQYF.